Below are 28 T cell receptor beta chains sequenced from a single sample in a study of blood T cell repertoires in COVID-19. Method: immunoSEQ multiplex PCR; TCRdb's copy keeps in-frame clones and lacks some. The sample records roughly 190,000 clones, over 75% being singletons. Sequenced: peripheral blood. These receptors all stem from a woman aged 40 to 50 who had recovered from COVID-19.

V gene TRBV6-5 combines with J gene TRBJ1-1; D gene uncertain. The length of the CDR3 is 13 residues. Trimming took off 6 bases at V and 1 base at J, with 9 bases between the two ends. Germline CDR1 and CDR2: MNHEY and SVGAGI. The CDR3 protein is CASRSAANTEAFF. DNA of the CDR3: TGTGCCAGCAGGTCAGCGGCGAACACTGAAGCTTTCTTT.

The chain joins TRBV2 to TRBJ1-5; unclear D gene. V lost 6 bases and J 5 bases, leaving 14 bases between the germline ends. In germline, CDR1 is SNHLY, CDR2 FYNNEI. The CDR3 is 14 amino acids. The chain's CDR3 is CASRSSTLDQPQHF. The CDR3 nucleotides read TGTGCCAGCAGATCCTCTACTTTGGATCAGCCCCAGCATTTT.

The V and J genes are TRBV28 and TRBJ1-1, with unresolved D. The CDR3 is 16 residues long. CDR1 MDHEN and CDR2 SYDVKM come from the germline V gene. Deletions cut 2 bases from V and 0 bases from J, with 13 bases between. CDR3 in amino acids: CASSLTLKEMNTEAFF. The CDR3 DNA sequence: TGTGCCAGCAGTTTAACATTGAAGGAGATGAACACTGAAGCTTTCTTT.

This rearrangement joins TRBV3-1 (or the pseudogene TRBV3-2) to TRBJ2-7, with 12 bases identical to TRBD2. Trimming took 4 bases from V and 0 from J; bases not matched to a gene: 4. The CDR3 covers 16 residues. In germline, CDR1 is LGHDT, CDR2 YNNKEL (reference sequence). CDR3 residues: CASSPTSGRSSYEQYF. DNA of the CDR3: TGTGCCAGCAGCCCAACTAGCGGGAGGAGCTCCTACGAGCAGTACTTC.

This chain connects TRBV18 to TRBJ2-7; 7 bases align to TRBD1. In germline, CDR1 is KGHSH, CDR2 LQKENI. The CDR3 has 15 residues. The V segment lost 2 bases and the J segment 5 bases; nucleotides outside the gene matches: 9. CDR3 sequence reads: CASSPRPDRVDEQYF. In DNA form, the CDR3 reads TGTGCCAGCTCACCAAGGCCAGACAGGGTGGACGAGCAGTACTTC.

The V call is TRBV6-6, the J call TRBJ2-7; D perhaps matches TRBD1 (6 bases). There are 14 residues in the CDR3. V lost 5 bases, J lost 3 bases, and 14 bases lay in between. Germline V gene data show CDR1 as MNHNY and CDR2 as SVGAGI (reference sequence). CDR3 coding DNA: TGTGCCAGCAGTCCGGACCGGGACAACTACGAGCAGTACTTC. This translates into CASSPDRDNYEQYF.

This rearrangement joins TRBV19 to TRBJ1-1; 8 bases fit TRBD1. The length of the CDR3 is 15 residues. CDR1 and CDR2 from the germline V gene are LNHDA and SQIVND (reference sequence). With V trimmed by 5 bases and J by 1 base, 6 bases remained unmatched. CDR3 sequence reads: CASSEWDRRNTEAFF. The CDR3 DNA is TGTGCCAGTAGTGAGTGGGACAGGAGGAACACTGAAGCTTTCTTT.

The gene calls are TRBV12-5 and TRBJ2-1; TRBD1 matches at 12 bases. V was clipped by 7 bases and J by 8 bases; unmatched bases: 6. This CDR3 comprises 14 residues. Germline assignment: CDR1 LGHNT and CDR2 FRNRAP. CDR3 sequence reads: CASALGTGGYEQFF. The CDR3 DNA reads TGTGCTAGTGCCCTCGGGACAGGGGGCTATGAGCAGTTCTTC.

The rearrangement joins TRBV12-3 or TRBV12-4 to TRBJ1-2; a weak D match, TRBD1 (6 bases). The CDR3 is made up of 13 amino acids. Trimming took off 5 bases at V and 8 bases at J, with 15 bases between the two ends. CDR3 nucleotide sequence: TGTGCCAGCAGTCCACAGGGATCTGTCGGCTACACCTTC. Protein product: CASSPQGSVGYTF.

This chain joins TRBV2 and TRBJ2-7; TRBD2 agrees at 9 bases. The V and J ends lost 9 bases and 2 bases, in that order; junction bases with no gene match: 8. The CDR3 is made up of 14 amino acids. The germline V gene encodes CDR1 SNHLY and CDR2 FYNNEI. Here the CDR3 reads CASIAGVKPYEQYF. The CDR3 nucleotides read TGTGCCAGTATAGCGGGAGTAAAGCCCTACGAGCAGTACTTC.

This chain links TRBV5-6 with TRBJ1-5; D is uncertain. V lost 7 bases and J 7 bases, leaving 21 bases between the germline ends. Germline V gives CDR1 SGHDT, CDR2 YYEEEE. This CDR3 is 15 amino acids long. For the CDR3, the DNA is TGTGCCAGCTCCCCGGGGAGTAGGGCCGGCCAGCCCCAGCATTTT. Translating gives CASSPGSRAGQPQHF.

This chain links TRBV7-9 with TRBJ1-2, with no clear D. The germline V gene encodes CDR1 SEHNR and CDR2 FQNEAQ (reference sequence). The CDR3 totals 14 residues. V lost 3 bases, J lost 2 bases, and 10 bases lay in between. CDR3 bases: TGTGCCAGCAGCTTCCCCTTAGCCAACTATGGCTACACCTTC. Protein product: CASSFPLANYGYTF.

V and J are TRBV4-2 and TRBJ1-1, with 10 positions matching TRBD1. The germline gives CDR1 LGHNA, CDR2 YNFKEQ. The CDR3 sequence is 17 residues long. V shed 5 bases and J 4 bases; nucleotides not matched to a gene: 13. The CDR3 loop reads CASSYRDRGPWGTEAFF. In DNA form, the CDR3 reads TGTGCCAGCAGCTATCGGGACAGGGGCCCATGGGGCACTGAAGCTTTCTTT.

The gene calls are TRBV7-8 and TRBJ1-2; weak D call: TRBD1 (6 bases). V lost 5 bases and J 2 bases, leaving 12 bases between the germline ends. The CDR3 runs 14 residues. Germline V gives CDR1 SGHVS, CDR2 FQNEAQ. Here the CDR3 DNA reads TGTGCCAGCAGCCGCGACAGGTTCAACTATGGCTACACCTTC. This encodes CASSRDRFNYGYTF.

This sequence joins TRBV27 and TRBJ2-7; D is perhaps TRBD2 (6 bases). V lost 6 bases and J 2 bases, leaving 11 bases between the germline ends. CDR1 MNHEY and CDR2 SMNVEV come from the germline V gene (reference sequence). This CDR3 is built from 13 residues. CDR3 amino acids: CASSHGSPYEQYF. CDR3 sequence (DNA): TGTGCCAGCAGCCACGGGAGCCCCTACGAGCAGTACTTC.

This chain connects TRBV9 to TRBJ1-2; D is possibly TRBD1 (5 bases). This CDR3 region has 15 residues. Germline values: CDR1 SGDLS, CDR2 YYNGEE. Deletions cut 0 bases from V and 0 bases from J, with 9 bases between. The CDR3, as DNA: TGTGCCAGCAGCGTAGCTACAGGTTCTAACTATGGCTACACCTTC. Its translation: CASSVATGSNYGYTF.

This clone was detected ten times or more. The rearrangement links TRBV2 to TRBJ1-3; no clear D gene. CDR3 length equals 14 residues. Germline CDR1 SNHLY, CDR2 FYNNEI. V gave up 3 bases and J gave up 0 bases, with 6 bases separating them. In DNA form, the CDR3 reads TGTGCCAGCAGTGACCCCAGCTCTGGAAACACCATATATTTT. Translating it yields CASSDPSSGNTIYF.

This clone was seen a few times. This sequence joins TRBV28 and TRBJ2-7, with D possibly being TRBD2 (7 bases). There are 16 residues in the CDR3. Deletions cut 5 bases from V and 2 bases from J, with 19 bases between. CDR1 is MDHEN, CDR2 SYDVKM, per germline. The CDR3 DNA reads as TGTGCCAGCAGTCTGCGGGGGCTAGCTGAAACCTACGAGCAGTACTTC. It specifies CASSLRGLAETYEQYF. Full variable domain (remainder filled in from reference TRBV28 and TRBJ2-7): DVKVTQSSRYLVKRTGEKVFLECVQDMDHENMFWYRQDPGLGLRLIYFSYDVKMKEKGDIPEGYSVSREKKERFSLILESASTNQTSMYLCASSLRGLAETYEQYFGPGTRLTVT.

A note on this clone: A junction end diverges from the germline sequence, so it may reflect a read error. V usage is TRBV18 and J usage is TRBJ2-1, with D perhaps given as TRBD1 or TRBD2 (5 bases each). This CDR3 region has 12 residues. CDR1 is KGHSH and CDR2 is LQKENI in the germline V gene. The DNA for the CDR3 is TGTGCCAGCTCATCACCAGGGAGTCCGCAGTTCTTC. Translation gives CASSSPGSPQFF.

There are a few counts of this clone. The chain is built from TRBV11-1 and TRBJ2-1; TRBD2 aligns across 13 bases. This CDR3 comprises 16 residues. CDR1 SGHAT and CDR2 FQDESV come from the germline V gene (reference sequence). With 1 base clipped from V and 8 bases from J, the junction kept 5 bases outside the gene matches. The CDR3 DNA sequence: TGTGCCAGCAGCTTAGGACTAGCGGGAGGAGTCTATGAGCAGTTCTTC. This encodes CASSLGLAGGVYEQFF. Full variable domain (outside the CDR3, taken from reference TRBV11-1 and TRBJ2-1): EAEVAQSPRYKITEKSQAVAFWCDPISGHATLYWYRQILGQGPELLVQFQDESVVDDSQLPKDRFSAERLKGVDSTLKIQPAELGDSAMYLCASSLGLAGGVYEQFFGPGTRLTVL.

The chain uses TRBV12-3 or TRBV12-4 and TRBJ2-5; tentative D call: TRBD2 (6 bases). V was trimmed by 3 bases and J by 6 bases, leaving 8 bases between them. CDR3 size: 12 residues. CDR3 nucleotide sequence: TGTGCCAGCAGTTTCGGGGGTAAGACCCAGTACTTC. Its protein product is CASSFGGKTQYF.

This clone has only a few counts. The chain is built from TRBV7-8 and TRBJ2-1; TRBD2 agrees at 12 bases. Germline-derived CDR1 and CDR2 are SGHVS and FQNEAQ. Trimming took 1 base from V and 2 from J; bases not matched to a gene: 3. The CDR3 has 17 amino acids. The chain's CDR3 is CASSLVASGRAYNEQFF. The CDR3 nucleotides read TGTGCCAGCAGCTTAGTTGCTAGCGGGAGGGCCTACAATGAGCAGTTCTTC.

This chain connects TRBV30 to TRBJ1-1; D is unclear. The germline gives CDR1 GTSNPN, CDR2 SVGIG (reference sequence). Between the trimmed V and J ends, which lost 1 base and 5 bases, there was a span of 11 bases. The CDR3 is 13 residues long. The CDR3 reads CAWSGRVMTEAFF. CDR3 sequence (DNA): TGTGCCTGGAGTGGGAGGGTGATGACTGAAGCTTTCTTT. Full variable domain (remainder filled in from reference TRBV30 and TRBJ1-1): SQTIHQWPATLVQPVGSPLSLECTVEGTSNPNLYWYRQAAGRGLQLLFYSVGIGQISSEVPQNLSASRPQDRQFILSSKKLLLSDSGFYLCAWSGRVMTEAFFGQGTRLTVV.

V is TRBV10-3 and J is TRBJ2-1; D is unresolved. Germline V CDR1 and CDR2: ENHRY, SYGVKD. Trimming cost V 3 bases and J 8 bases, with 11 bases left between them. CDR3 length: 13 residues. DNA for the CDR3: TGTGCCATCAGTGATGGCGCCAGCGATGAGCAGTTCTTC. Its protein product is CAISDGASDEQFF.

The J gene is TRBJ2-2, the V gene TRBV20-1; 7 positions agree with TRBD1. V was clipped by 3 bases and J by 0 bases; unmatched bases: 4. Germline CDR1 reads DFQATT; CDR2 reads SNEGSKA (reference sequence). CDR3 length: 15 amino acids. In nucleotides, the CDR3 is TGCAGTGCTAGTAGGGACAGCGCGAACACCGGGGAGCTGTTTTTT. Translated, it gives CSASRDSANTGELFF.

As DNA, the CDR3 is TGTGCCAGCAGCTTAGTGACAGGGGGCTGGACAGATACGCAGTATTTT. This codes for CASSLVTGGWTDTQYF. The genes are TRBV7-2 and TRBJ2-3, with 10 bases matching TRBD1. V gave up 1 base and J gave up 3 bases; unmatched junction bases: 4. The V gene's germline CDR1 is SGHTA and CDR2 FQGNSA. The CDR3 totals 16 residues.

In DNA, the CDR3 is TGTGCCAGCAGACAGGGGGAGAACTCCTACGAGCAGTACTTC. Translating it yields CASRQGENSYEQYF. The chain uses TRBV19 and TRBJ2-7, with 9 bases identical to TRBD1. The germline V gene has CDR1 LNHDA and CDR2 SQIVND (reference sequence). The CDR3 loop spans 14 amino acids. Trimming cost V 9 bases and J 0 bases; bases outside gene matches: 6.

The chain links TRBV6-4 to TRBJ2-1; 10 positions match TRBD2. The length of the CDR3 is 16 residues. J was trimmed by 5 bases and V by 0 bases; bases with no gene match: 4. The germline CDR1 and CDR2 sequences are MRHNA and SNTAGT. The CDR3 is CASSDSRLAGNNEQFF. As DNA, the CDR3 is TGTGCCAGCAGTGACTCACGACTAGCGGGTAACAATGAGCAGTTCTTC.